This T cell receptor (beta chain) appears in the sequencing data of a study of memory CD4+ T cells and cytomegalovirus serostatus. Using immunoSEQ multiplex PCR, the repertoire was profiled, and TCRdb retains in-frame clones only, with some absent. The repertoire has about 50,000 clones, 60% to 80% of them found once; the top ten carry around 0.67%. The sort gate was single viable CD3+CD4+CD8-CD45RO+ cells for memory CD4+ T cells. Only a few counts were recorded for this clone. V lost 4 bases and J lost 0, with 14 bases in between. The CDR3 sequence is 16 residues long. Germline-derived CDR1 and CDR2 are LNHDA and SQIVND (reference sequence).

The sequence was collected from an adult in good health and CMV-seronegative. Sequences were obtained from memory CD4+ T cells from blood. V is TRBV19 and J is TRBJ2-3; D call uncertain. CDR3 nucleotide sequence: TGTGCCAGTAGTACTCTACAGACGCGGAGCACAGATACGCAGTATTTT. This encodes CASSTLQTRSTDTQYF.